This record concerns one TCR beta chain sequence. Its antigen remains unknown. The sample originates from a study of cytomegalovirus exposure and HLA in healthy donors. Germline CDR1 and CDR2: LNHDA and SQIVND (reference sequence). V was clipped by 11 bases and J by 0 bases, with 14 bases between them. The CDR3 consists of 14 residues. Study-wide points: Previous analysis showed most TCR beta V segments were productive about 87% or about 30% of the time.

These donors counted as nominally healthy when sampled, but unrecorded immune exposures were likely. Primers: 60 Vbeta forward and 13 Jbeta reverse. Repertoires were generated with immunoSEQ multiplex PCR, while TCRdb's copy carries only in-frame clones and drops some. Of under 150,000 clones in the sample, approximately 77% were seen once. The rearrangement joins TRBV19 to TRBJ1-5; possible D gene TRBD1, 6 bases. Specimen: PBMCs. The TCR was taken from a man between 18 and 35 years old in good health and CMV-seronegative. This chain's CDR3 is CASAGAYSNQPQHF. CDR3 DNA: TGTGCCTCTGCAGGGGCTTATAGCAATCAGCCCCAGCATTTT.